These 5 T cell receptor beta chains came from one sample sequenced in a study of human thymus T cells. The thymus was resected at corrective cardiac surgery. Assay: immunoSEQ multiplex PCR; the TCRdb copy retains only in-frame clones and omits some. The sample has tens of thousands of clones; 90% to 97% are singletons. Source material: thymus tissue. All receptors derive from a boy less than two years old with a congenital heart defect but otherwise immunologically healthy.

The chain joins TRBV10-1 to TRBJ2-1, with a possible D match to TRBD1 (5 bases). The CDR3 has 16 amino acids. The V and J ends lost 5 bases and 4 bases respectively, with 18 bases between them. The V gene's germline CDR1 is WNHNN and CDR2 SYGVQD (reference sequence). CDR3 in amino acids: CASSFIGHPRYNEQFF. The CDR3 coding sequence is TGCGCCAGCAGTTTCATCGGACATCCAAGGTACAATGAGCAGTTCTTC.

This chain uses TRBV28 with TRBJ2-7; no clear D. The CDR3 is 15 amino acids. The germline gives CDR1 MDHEN, CDR2 SYDVKM. The ends were cut back, 6 bases at V and 0 bases at J, with 15 bases in the middle. CDR3 nucleotides: TGTGCCAGCAGGGACCCGCAGACGGTCTCCTACGAGCAGTACTTC. Its protein is CASRDPQTVSYEQYF.

The chain recombines TRBV5-6 with TRBJ2-7, with a possible D match to TRBD2 (6 bases). Per germline, CDR1 SGHDT and CDR2 YYEEEE. The V and J ends lost 0 bases and 7 bases respectively, with 11 bases between them. This CDR3 is built from 13 residues. CDR3 residues: CASSLAVGGEQYF. CDR3 nucleotide sequence: TGTGCCAGCAGCTTGGCCGTGGGGGGAGAGCAGTACTTC.

The genes are TRBV19 and TRBJ1-5; the D is unclear. Trimming pared 1 base from V and 3 bases from J, leaving 10 bases between. The CDR3 covers 15 residues. The germline gives CDR1 LNHDA, CDR2 SQIVND (reference sequence). The CDR3 protein is CASSIGFRNNQPQHF. CDR3 in DNA: TGTGCCAGTAGTATAGGCTTTAGGAACAATCAGCCCCAGCATTTT.

This sequence joins TRBV14 and TRBJ2-1, with 16 bases fitting TRBD2. The CDR3 is 17 amino acids. Germline values: CDR1 SGHDN, CDR2 FVKESK. V was pared by 4 bases and J by 14 bases, with 14 bases of the junction left unmatched. CDR3 bases: TGTGCCAGCAGCCCGGGACTAGCGGGGGGGCCTCCACATCAGAAGTTCTTC. Amino acid sequence: CASSPGLAGGPPHQKFF.